What follows are 27 T cell receptor beta chains derived from one specimen sequenced in a study of blood T cell repertoires in COVID-19. Using immunoSEQ multiplex PCR, the repertoire was profiled, and TCRdb retains in-frame clones only, with some absent. Of approximately 25,000 clones listed, roughly four fifths are singletons. Sequencing used peripheral blood. Receptor source: a human donor in a cohort sampled during active COVID-19.

The chain couples TRBV7-9 to TRBJ2-6; maybe TRBD1 (7 bases). CDR1 is SEHNR and CDR2 is FQNEAQ in the germline V gene (reference sequence). Trimming took 5 bases from V and 4 from J, leaving 18 bases between them. The CDR3 runs to 17 residues. The CDR3 bases are TGTGCCAGCAGCCCTCCAGGGGGGCTAGGGGGGGCCAACGTCCTGACTTTC. Its protein is CASSPPGGLGGANVLTF.

This chain joins TRBV6-4 and TRBJ2-2; 8 nucleotides match TRBD1. The CDR3 is made up of 15 amino acids. Trimming removed 2 bases from V and 8 bases from J; junction bases left unmatched: 7. Germline CDR1 MRHNA, CDR2 SNTAGT. Here the CDR3 DNA reads TGTGCCAGCAGTGACGGGACAGGTGTCGGAGGGGAGCTGTTTTTT. This translates into CASSDGTGVGGELFF.

This chain connects TRBV6-6 to TRBJ1-1; 7 nucleotides match TRBD1. Germline V gene data show CDR1 as MNHNY and CDR2 as SVGAGI (reference sequence). V dropped 5 bases and J dropped 1; count of bases not matched to a gene: 4. The CDR3 consists of 14 residues. This CDR3 is CASSLGQQNTEAFF. CDR3 DNA: TGTGCCAGCAGTCTGGGACAGCAGAACACTGAAGCTTTCTTT.

DNA of the CDR3: TGTGCCAGCAGCCCAGGCAGCGGGAGGGCCGTAGATACGCAGTATTTT. Residues: CASSPGSGRAVDTQYF. V and J are TRBV7-2 and TRBJ2-3, with 10 bases lining up with TRBD2. This CDR3 is built from 16 residues. Germline-derived CDR1 and CDR2 are SGHTA and FQGNSA. V shed 5 bases and J 5 bases; nucleotides not matched to a gene: 10.

As concerns this clone: An end of the junction does not agree with germline; a read error may underlie this. This chain links TRBV12-3 or TRBV12-4 with TRBJ2-7; no definite D call. The CDR3 spans 10 residues. In DNA form, the CDR3 reads TGTGCCAGCAGTTTCTCCGGTGGGCACTTC. As protein: CASSFSGGHF.

This clone came up a few times. This chain joins TRBV2 and TRBJ2-1, with 7 bases matching TRBD1. V dropped 8 bases and J dropped 2; count of bases not matched to a gene: 6. Per germline, CDR1 SNHLY and CDR2 FYNNEI. The CDR3 consists of 14 residues. This CDR3 reads CASRPRGPYNEQFF. CDR3 DNA sequence: TGTGCCAGCCGCCCGAGGGGGCCCTACAATGAGCAGTTCTTC.

V gene TRBV5-1 combines with J gene TRBJ1-1, with D perhaps TRBD1 (5 bases). Germline V gene lookup returns CDR1 SGHRS and CDR2 YFSETQ. With 4 bases removed from V and 0 bases from J, the gap between germline ends came to 13 bases. CDR3 size: 15 residues. The CDR3, as DNA: TGCGCCAGCAGCCCCGGGGGTTGGGTGAACACTGAAGCTTTCTTT. It translates to CASSPGGWVNTEAFF.

This clone was observed a single time. This chain joins TRBV4-3 and TRBJ1-4; a weak D match, TRBD1 (5 bases). Germline CDR1 reads LGHNA; CDR2 reads YSLEER. V was clipped by 0 bases and J by 7 bases, with 9 bases between them. The CDR3 loop spans 14 amino acids. CDR3 amino acids: CASSQERGSEKLFF. The CDR3 DNA is TGCGCCAGCAGCCAAGAAAGGGGTAGTGAAAAACTGTTTTTT.

The J gene is TRBJ1-5, the V gene TRBV6-6; tentatively, D is TRBD1 (5 bases). The CDR3 spans 14 residues. Trimming stripped 4 bases from V and 6 bases from J, with 13 bases between. Germline V gene lookup returns CDR1 MNHNY and CDR2 SVGAGI (reference sequence). DNA for the CDR3: TGTGCCAGCAGTTTTCGGGGGGAGAGTCAGCCCCAGCATTTT. Protein: CASSFRGESQPQHF.

V and J are TRBV5-6 and TRBJ2-1; TRBD2 matches at 7 bases. CDR1 SGHDT and CDR2 YYEEEE come from the germline V gene. The CDR3 is 15 residues long. V shed 3 bases, J shed 2 bases, and the junction held 5 bases outside the gene matches. CDR3 loop: CASSSGRSPYNEQFF. CDR3 in DNA: TGTGCCAGCAGCTCCGGGAGGAGCCCCTACAATGAGCAGTTCTTC.

The chain joins TRBV7-8 to TRBJ2-7; possibly TRBD1 for D (5 bases). V was cut by 0 bases and J by 7 bases, with 16 bases left in between. The CDR3 contains 15 residues. The germline V gene has CDR1 SGHVS and CDR2 FQNEAQ. CDR3 nucleotide sequence: TGTGCCAGCAGCTTAGCGATGGCGACAGTAGGAGAGCAGTACTTC. Residues: CASSLAMATVGEQYF.

The chain is built from TRBV11-2 and TRBJ2-5; 10 bases fit TRBD2. CDR3 length equals 16 residues. The junction had 6 bases not matched to a gene; V was cut back by 0 bases and J by 5 bases. Germline V gene sequence: CDR1 SGHAT, CDR2 FQNNGV. Written as DNA, the CDR3 is TGTGCCAGCAGCTTAGATAAGCTAGCGGGAGCGGAGACCCAGTACTTC. This sequence encodes CASSLDKLAGAETQYF.

The CDR3 reads CASSLFWDMPYEQYF. CDR3 bases: TGTGCCAGCAGCTTATTCTGGGACATGCCCTACGAGCAGTACTTC. The V call is TRBV7-7, the J call TRBJ2-7; TRBD1 is a possible D gene (6 bases). CDR1 is SSHAT, CDR2 FNYEAQ, per germline (reference sequence). V was trimmed by 2 bases and J by 2 bases, leaving 13 bases between them. The CDR3 length is 15 residues.

CDR3 loop: CASSPLAASTDTQYF. CDR3 DNA: TGTGCCAGCAGCCCGCTAGCGGCCTCAACAGATACGCAGTATTTT. The chain has TRBV11-3 and TRBJ2-3; 7 bases fit TRBD2. CDR1 and CDR2 (germline): SGHNT, YENEEA. The ends lost 5 bases at V and 3 bases at J; junction bases unmatched: 8. This CDR3 is built from 15 residues.

Only one count was recorded for this clone. Other DNA sequences from this sample encode an identical CDR3 as well. In DNA form, the CDR3 reads TGTGCCAGCAGCTTACGCAGGGGAACAGATACGCAGTATTTT. The encoded protein is CASSLRRGTDTQYF. The V and J genes are TRBV7-2 and TRBJ2-3; the D gene is possibly TRBD1 (6 bases). Trimming left V 2 bases short and J 3 bases short, with 9 bases between. The germline V gene encodes CDR1 SGHTA and CDR2 FQGNSA. CDR3 size: 14 residues.

The V and J genes are TRBV5-1 and TRBJ2-7, with 14 bases identical to TRBD2. Germline CDR1 reads SGHRS; CDR2 reads YFSETQ. J lost 1 base, V lost 0 bases, and 6 bases had no gene match. CDR3 length equals 18 residues. CDR3 protein: CASSLGGLAGEESYEQYF. CDR3 DNA sequence: TGCGCCAGCAGCTTGGGGGGACTAGCGGGAGAGGAATCCTACGAGCAGTACTTC.

The chain couples TRBV7-8 to TRBJ2-1; 10 bases align to TRBD1. There are 15 residues in the CDR3. J was trimmed by 8 bases and V by 4 bases; bases with no gene match: 8. Germline values: CDR1 SGHVS, CDR2 FQNEAQ. In nucleotides, the CDR3 is TGTGCCAGCAGCTCTGGGACAGGGGTAATAGATGAGCAGTTCTTC. Translated, it gives CASSSGTGVIDEQFF.

CDR3 loop: CASTIPGTGGNSPLHF. CDR3 sequence (DNA): TGTGCCAGCACCATACCCGGTACAGGGGGGAATTCACCCCTCCACTTT. This rearrangement joins TRBV7-9 to TRBJ1-6; 8 positions agree with TRBD1. Germline V gene lookup returns CDR1 SEHNR and CDR2 FQNEAQ (reference sequence). This CDR3 has 16 residues. V lost 7 bases and J lost 7; bases outside the gene matches: 12.

This clone showed up just a few times. The chain combines TRBV6-1 with TRBJ2-3; the D gene is possibly TRBD2 (6 bases). Trimming removed 0 bases at V and 4 bases at J, with 14 bases between. Germline assignment: CDR1 MNHNS and CDR2 SASEGT. CDR3 length: 16 amino acids. CDR3 in amino acids: CASSEAPMREADTQYF. CDR3 nucleotide sequence: TGTGCCAGCAGTGAAGCTCCAATGCGGGAAGCAGATACGCAGTATTTT.

The chain carries TRBV6-4 and TRBJ2-3, with 8 nucleotides matching TRBD2. The length of the CDR3 is 16 residues. V lost 0 bases, J lost 2 bases, and 4 bases stayed unmatched. Per the germline V gene, CDR1 is MRHNA and CDR2 is SNTAGT. In nucleotides, the CDR3 is TGTGCCAGCAGTGACTCTAGCGGGACCGCCACAGATACGCAGTATTTT. This codes for CASSDSSGTATDTQYF.

The chain is built from TRBV29-1 and TRBJ2-3; D is possibly TRBD1 (6 bases). This CDR3 has 15 residues. The V end lost 0 bases, the J end lost 3 bases, and 13 bases lay between the germline ends. The germline CDR1 and CDR2 sequences are SQVTM and ANQGSEA. The CDR3 protein is CSVEDGGRRTDTQYF. Written as DNA, the CDR3 is TGCAGCGTTGAAGATGGGGGCAGGCGGACAGATACGCAGTATTTT.

This clone was seen more than once but under ten times. This chain uses TRBV11-2 with TRBJ2-4; 8 positions agree with TRBD2. The J segment lost 5 bases and the V segment lost 0 bases, leaving 6 bases of the junction unmatched. The germline V gene encodes CDR1 SGHAT and CDR2 FQNNGV. The CDR3 is 16 amino acids. CDR3 residues: CASSLDLAGGQNIQYF. In nucleotides, the CDR3 is TGTGCCAGCAGCTTAGATCTCGCGGGGGGCCAAAACATTCAGTACTTC.

This clone came up a few times. J is TRBJ1-2 and V is TRBV19, with 10 bases identical to TRBD1. CDR1 is LNHDA and CDR2 is SQIVND in the germline V gene (reference sequence). The length of the CDR3 is 16 residues. V lost 6 bases to trimming and J lost 7 bases; unmatched junction nucleotides: 14. CDR3 DNA: TGTGCCAGTAGCCAGAGCGCTGACAGGGGGCCTCGTGGCTACACCTTC. Protein sequence: CASSQSADRGPRGYTF. Combining the CDR3 with reference TRBV19 and TRBJ1-2 gives the whole variable domain DGGITQSPKYLFRKEGQNVTLSCEQNLNHDAMYWYRQDPGQGLRLIYYSQIVNDFQKGDIAEGYSVSREKKESFPLTVTSAQKNPTAFYLCASSQSADRGPRGYTFGSGTRLTVV.

This clone appeared a single time. J is TRBJ2-7 and V is TRBV27; D is unresolved. CDR3 size: 14 residues. The germline V gene has CDR1 MNHEY and CDR2 SMNVEV (reference sequence). The V and J ends lost 5 bases and 2 bases respectively, with 13 bases between them. In nucleotides, the CDR3 is TGTGCCAGCAGTCGCCGGGTCCCCACCTACGAGCAGTACTTC. The encoded protein is CASSRRVPTYEQYF.

This chain links TRBV3-1 (or the pseudogene TRBV3-2) with TRBJ1-1, with TRBD1 as a possible D gene (6 bases). Per germline, CDR1 LGHDT and CDR2 YNNKEL (reference sequence). The CDR3 covers 11 residues. The germline V and J ends were trimmed by 10 bases and 5 bases, with 11 bases remaining between them. CDR3 nucleotide sequence: TGTGCCACGAGGGGGGGGACTGAAGCTTTCTTT. Residues: CATRGGTEAFF.

This chain joins TRBV5-1 and TRBJ2-7; TRBD2 matches at 9 bases. V shed 1 base, J shed 1 base, and the junction held 12 bases outside the gene matches. Germline CDR1 reads SGHRS; CDR2 reads YFSETQ. This CDR3 is 18 amino acids long. In DNA form, the CDR3 reads TGCGCCAGCAGCTTGTTAGCGGGGGCGACCCTTAGGTCCTACGAGCAGTACTTC. Translating it yields CASSLLAGATLRSYEQYF.

This chain joins TRBV6-4 and TRBJ2-2; 9 bases are shared with TRBD1. The CDR3 is 14 amino acids. Looked up from germline, CDR1 is MRHNA and CDR2 is SNTAGT. Trimming removed 4 bases from V and 4 bases from J; junction bases left unmatched: 1. The chain's CDR3 is CASSVDRGTGELFF. The CDR3 bases are TGTGCCAGCAGTGTGGACAGGGGCACCGGGGAGCTGTTTTTT.